The 8 T cell receptor beta chains in this list originate from one sample, sequenced in a study of blood T cell repertoires in COVID-19. Method: immunoSEQ multiplex PCR; TCRdb's copy keeps in-frame clones and lacks some. The repertoire includes about 69,000 clones, 75% to 80% of them detected once, and 40% to 50% sits in the top ten. Material for sequencing was peripheral blood. These receptors all stem from a human donor in a cohort sampled during active COVID-19.

The genes are TRBV5-1 and TRBJ2-1, with 8 bases matching TRBD2. With V trimmed by 0 bases and J by 10 bases, 3 bases remained unmatched. The germline CDR1 and CDR2 sequences are SGHRS and YFSETQ. This CDR3 has 13 residues. CDR3 amino acids: CASSLGLALEQFF. DNA for the CDR3: TGCGCCAGCAGCTTGGGACTAGCGCTAGAGCAGTTCTTC. Drawing the rest from reference TRBV5-1 and TRBJ2-1, the complete variable domain is KAGVTQTPRYLIKTRGQQVTLSCSPISGHRSVSWYQQTPGQGLQFLFEYFSETQRNKGNFPGRFSGRQFSNSRSEMNVSTLELGDSALYLCASSLGLALEQFFGPGTRLTVL.

The chain uses TRBV6-2 or TRBV6-3 and TRBJ1-2; D remains unclear. The CDR3 is 14 residues long. V dropped 2 bases and J dropped 2 bases, with 9 bases sitting between them. Germline V lookup: CDR1 MNHEY, CDR2 SVGEGT. The CDR3 sequence is CASSYPQANYGYTF. CDR3 coding DNA: TGTGCCAGCAGTTACCCCCAGGCCAACTATGGCTACACCTTC.

This CDR3 reads CASSHNGGNEKLFF. The CDR3 DNA sequence: TGTGCCAGCAGCCACAACGGGGGTAATGAAAAACTGTTTTTT. The chain links TRBV5-4 to TRBJ1-4; perhaps TRBD1 as D (5 bases). V lost 4 bases to trimming and J lost 4 bases, with 11 bases between them. The germline V gene has CDR1 SGHNT and CDR2 YYREEE (reference sequence). The CDR3 has 14 amino acids.

The chain is built from TRBV24-1 and TRBJ2-7; tentative D call: TRBD2 (5 bases). Germline V gives CDR1 KGHDR, CDR2 SFDVKD. The CDR3 spans 13 residues. Trimming pared 2 bases from V and 7 bases from J, leaving 11 bases between. The CDR3: CATSDSLRGEQYF. CDR3 nucleotides: TGTGCCACCAGTGATTCCCTCCGCGGGGAGCAGTACTTC.

This clone was seen a single time. V usage is TRBV13 and J usage is TRBJ1-2, with TRBD1 matching 8 bases. The V segment lost 5 bases and the J segment 8 bases; nucleotides outside the gene matches: 7. Germline loops: CDR1 PRHDT, CDR2 FYEKMQ (reference sequence). CDR3 length: 13 amino acids. As DNA, the CDR3 is TGTGCCAGCAGCCGCTGGACAGGGTTCGGCTACACCTTC. Translated: CASSRWTGFGYTF. Complete variable domain (other parts from reference TRBV13 and TRBJ1-2): AAGVIQSPRHLIKEKRETATLKCYPIPRHDTVYWYQQGPGQDPQFLISFYEKMQSDKGSIPDRFSAQQFSDYHSELNMSSLELGDSALYFCASSRWTGFGYTFGSGTRLTVV.

The rearrangement uses TRBV7-2 and TRBJ2-7, with D maybe TRBD2 (6 bases). The CDR3 runs 13 residues. Trimming removed 9 bases from V and 3 bases from J, with 15 bases in between. From germline, CDR1 is SGHTA and CDR2 FQGNSA. The DNA of the CDR3 is TGTGCCAGTGGCCGGGAGAGGGGCTACGAGCAGTACTTC. Amino acid sequence: CASGRERGYEQYF.

The rearrangement links TRBV19 to TRBJ1-5; D might be TRBD1 (5 bases). The CDR3 spans 14 residues. The germline CDR1 and CDR2 sequences are LNHDA and SQIVND (reference sequence). V was pared by 7 bases and J by 2 bases, with 12 bases between. CDR3 sequence: CASTMGGGNQPQHF. The DNA of the CDR3 is TGTGCCAGTACTATGGGAGGGGGCAATCAGCCCCAGCATTTT. Together with reference TRBV19 and TRBJ1-5, the CDR3 gives the full variable domain: DGGITQSPKYLFRKEGQNVTLSCEQNLNHDAMYWYRQDPGQGLRLIYYSQIVNDFQKGDIAEGYSVSREKKESFPLTVTSAQKNPTAFYLCASTMGGGNQPQHFGDGTRLSIL.

This sequence joins TRBV6-5 and TRBJ1-1; D is unclear. Germline CDR1 and CDR2: MNHEY and SVGAGI. Between the trimmed V and J ends, which lost 2 bases and 2 bases, there was a span of 9 bases. The CDR3 length is 14 residues. The CDR3: CASSYKQFNTEAFF. CDR3 DNA: TGTGCCAGCAGTTACAAACAGTTTAACACTGAAGCTTTCTTT.